This T cell receptor beta chain was documented in a study of CD4 T cells in relation to SARS-CoV-2 and coronaviruses. Study context: PBMCs were cultured with antigen for over 8 days before TCR beta sequencing. Study-wide results and caveats: About 65% of donors had memory CD4+ clonotypes crossrecognizing SARS-CoV-2 and common cold coronavirus spike.

Unexposed donor CD4+ T cells date from about 2011-2018, before the COVID-19 pandemic. The cells were cultured for over eight days before CD4+ T cells were isolated. On this clone: What it binds is not known.

TCRdb keeps only in-frame clones here, not all; method: immunoSEQ multiplex PCR. The sample contains 18,000 or so clones, around 77% of which appear only once. J lost 6 bases, V lost 5 bases, and 7 bases had no gene match. The length of the CDR3 is 17 residues. Germline CDR1 MNHNY, CDR2 SVGAGI (reference sequence). V gene TRBV6-6 combines with J gene TRBJ2-2; 15 bases are a match to TRBD2. Sequenced input: CD4+ T cells from PBMCs, cultured in vitro. The source of this sequence is a human donor in good health. DNA of the CDR3: TGTGCCAGCAGTCGCTCAGGACTAGCGGGAGGGTCCGGGGAGCTGTTTTTT. This gives the protein CASSRSGLAGGSGELFF.